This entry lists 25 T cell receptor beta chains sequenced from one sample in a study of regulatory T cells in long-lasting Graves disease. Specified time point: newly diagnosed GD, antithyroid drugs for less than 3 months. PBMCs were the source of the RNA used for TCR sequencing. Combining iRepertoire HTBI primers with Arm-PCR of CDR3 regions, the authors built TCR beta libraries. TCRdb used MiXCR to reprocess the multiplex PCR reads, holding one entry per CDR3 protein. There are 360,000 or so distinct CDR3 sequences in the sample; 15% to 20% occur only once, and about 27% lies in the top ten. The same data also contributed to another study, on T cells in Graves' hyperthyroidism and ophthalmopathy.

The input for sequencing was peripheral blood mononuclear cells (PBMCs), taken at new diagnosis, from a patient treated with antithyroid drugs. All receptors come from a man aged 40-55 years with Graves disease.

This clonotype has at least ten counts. CDR3 residues: CASSLAEGANTEAFF. The CDR3 DNA is TGTGCCAGCAGCTTAGCGGAGGGTGCGAACACTGAAGCTTTCTTT. This chain connects TRBV7-8 to TRBJ1-1; D remains ambiguous. Germline lookup yields CDR1 SGHVS and CDR2 FQNEAQ. The CDR3 is 15 amino acids. Trimming left V 0 bases short and J 1 base short, with 9 bases between.

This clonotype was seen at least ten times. The CDR3 nucleotides read TGTGCCAGTAGTATCCCCGGCCCGCGGGGCGCCATCCAAGAGACCCAGTACTTC. This codes for CASSIPGPRGAIQETQYF. The chain is built from TRBV19 and TRBJ2-5, with D perhaps TRBD2 (6 bases). CDR1 is LNHDA, CDR2 SQIVND, per germline (reference sequence). The CDR3 has 18 amino acids. V gave up 3 bases and J gave up 1 base, with 21 bases separating them.

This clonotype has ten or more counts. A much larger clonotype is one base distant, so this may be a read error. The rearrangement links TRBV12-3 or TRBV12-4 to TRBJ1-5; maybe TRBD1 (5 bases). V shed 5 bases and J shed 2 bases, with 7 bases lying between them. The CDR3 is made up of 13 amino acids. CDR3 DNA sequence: TGTGCCAGCAGTCAGACAGGCAATCAGCCCCAGCATTTT. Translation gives CASSQTGNQPQHF.

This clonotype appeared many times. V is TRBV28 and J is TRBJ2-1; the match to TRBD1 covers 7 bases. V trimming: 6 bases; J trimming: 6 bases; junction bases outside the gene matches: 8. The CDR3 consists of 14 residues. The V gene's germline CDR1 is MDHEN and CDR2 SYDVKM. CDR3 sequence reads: CASRSGTVGNEQFF. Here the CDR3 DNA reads TGTGCCAGCAGATCCGGGACAGTCGGCAATGAGCAGTTCTTC.

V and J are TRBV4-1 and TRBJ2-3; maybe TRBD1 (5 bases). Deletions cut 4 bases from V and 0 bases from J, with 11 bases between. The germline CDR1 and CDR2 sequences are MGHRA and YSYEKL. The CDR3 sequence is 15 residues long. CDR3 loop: CASSRQSTSTDTQYF. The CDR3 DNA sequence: TGCGCCAGCAGCCGACAGAGTACTAGCACAGATACGCAGTATTTT.

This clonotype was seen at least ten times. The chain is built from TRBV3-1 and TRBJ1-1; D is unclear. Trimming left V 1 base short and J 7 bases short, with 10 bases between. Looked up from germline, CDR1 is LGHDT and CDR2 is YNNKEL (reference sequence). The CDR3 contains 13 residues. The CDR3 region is CASSQVLLVEAFF. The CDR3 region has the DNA TGTGCCAGCAGCCAAGTACTGTTGGTTGAAGCTTTCTTT.

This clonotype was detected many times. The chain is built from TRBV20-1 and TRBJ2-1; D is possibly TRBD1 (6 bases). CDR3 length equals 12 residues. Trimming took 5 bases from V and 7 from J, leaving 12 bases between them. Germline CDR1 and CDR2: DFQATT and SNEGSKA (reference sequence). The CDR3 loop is CSAPDRRNEQFF. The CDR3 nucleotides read TGCAGTGCTCCAGACAGGCGAAATGAGCAGTTCTTC.

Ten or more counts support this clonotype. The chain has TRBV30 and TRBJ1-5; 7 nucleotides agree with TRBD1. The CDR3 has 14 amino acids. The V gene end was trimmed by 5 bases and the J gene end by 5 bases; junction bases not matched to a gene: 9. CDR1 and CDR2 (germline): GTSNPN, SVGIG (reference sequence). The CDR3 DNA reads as TGTGCCTGGCAGACAGGGAATAGTGATCAGCCCCAGCATTTT. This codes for CAWQTGNSDQPQHF. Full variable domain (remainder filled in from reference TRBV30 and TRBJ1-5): SQTIHQWPATLVQPVGSPLSLECTVEGTSNPNLYWYRQAAGRGLQLLFYSVGIGQISSEVPQNLSASRPQDRQFILSSKKLLLSDSGFYLCAWQTGNSDQPQHFGDGTRLSIL.

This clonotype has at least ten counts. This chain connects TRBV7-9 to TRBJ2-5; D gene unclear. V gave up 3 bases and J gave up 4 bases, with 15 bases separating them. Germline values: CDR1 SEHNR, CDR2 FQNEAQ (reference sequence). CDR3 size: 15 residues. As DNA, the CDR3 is TGTGCCAGCAGCTTGGGTCCCTCGTCGGCAGAGACCCAGTACTTC. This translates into CASSLGPSSAETQYF.

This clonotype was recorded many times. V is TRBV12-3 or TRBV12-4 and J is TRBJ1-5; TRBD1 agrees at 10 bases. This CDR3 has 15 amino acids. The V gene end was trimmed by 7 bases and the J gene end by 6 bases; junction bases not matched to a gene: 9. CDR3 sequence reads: CASTPTGGMGQPQHF. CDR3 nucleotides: TGTGCCAGCACCCCGACAGGGGGCATGGGTCAGCCCCAGCATTTT.

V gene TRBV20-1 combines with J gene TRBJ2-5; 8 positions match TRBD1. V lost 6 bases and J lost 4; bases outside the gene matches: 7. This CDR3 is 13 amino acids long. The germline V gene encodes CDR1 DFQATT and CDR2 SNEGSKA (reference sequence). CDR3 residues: CSAGGQGRETQYF. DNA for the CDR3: TGCAGTGCGGGAGGACAGGGCAGAGAGACCCAGTACTTC.

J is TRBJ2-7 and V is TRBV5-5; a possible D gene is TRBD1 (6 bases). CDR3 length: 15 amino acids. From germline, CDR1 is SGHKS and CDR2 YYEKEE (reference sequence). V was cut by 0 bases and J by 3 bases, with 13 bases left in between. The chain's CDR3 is CASSLARTDLYEQYF. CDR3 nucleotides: TGTGCCAGCAGCTTGGCTAGGACAGACCTCTACGAGCAGTACTTC.

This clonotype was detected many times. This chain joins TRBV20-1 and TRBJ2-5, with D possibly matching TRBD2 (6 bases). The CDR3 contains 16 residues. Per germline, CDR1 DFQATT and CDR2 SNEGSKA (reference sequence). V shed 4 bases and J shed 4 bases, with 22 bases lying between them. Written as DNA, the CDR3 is TGCAGTGCTATAGAGCCCGACGCTAGCGAAGGAGAGACCCAGTACTTC. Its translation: CSAIEPDASEGETQYF.

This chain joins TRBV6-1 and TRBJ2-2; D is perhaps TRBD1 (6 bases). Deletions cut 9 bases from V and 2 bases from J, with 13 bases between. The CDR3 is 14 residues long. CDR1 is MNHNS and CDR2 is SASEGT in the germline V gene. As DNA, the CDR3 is TGTGCCAGTAAATCGGGACAAAACACCGGGGAGCTGTTTTTT. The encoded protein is CASKSGQNTGELFF.

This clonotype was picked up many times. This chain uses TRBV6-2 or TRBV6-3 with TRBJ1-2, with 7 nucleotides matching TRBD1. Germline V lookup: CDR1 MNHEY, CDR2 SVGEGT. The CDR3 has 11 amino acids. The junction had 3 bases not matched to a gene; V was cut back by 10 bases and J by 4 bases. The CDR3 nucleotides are TGTGCCATATGGGACAGCTATGGCTACACCTTC. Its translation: CAIWDSYGYTF.

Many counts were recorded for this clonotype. For the CDR3, the DNA is TGTGCCAGCAGCCCGACAGGGGCCAAAAACATTCAGTACTTC. Protein product: CASSPTGAKNIQYF. V is TRBV7-2 and J is TRBJ2-4; 7 nucleotides match TRBD1. Looked up from germline, CDR1 is SGHTA and CDR2 is FQGNSA. The length of the CDR3 is 14 residues. The J segment lost 1 base and the V segment lost 5 bases, leaving 2 bases of the junction unmatched.

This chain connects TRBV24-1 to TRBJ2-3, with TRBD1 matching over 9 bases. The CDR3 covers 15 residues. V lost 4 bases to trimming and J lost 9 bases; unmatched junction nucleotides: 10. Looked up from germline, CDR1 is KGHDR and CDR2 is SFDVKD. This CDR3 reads CATSESGTGQRTQYF. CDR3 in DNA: TGTGCCACCAGTGAATCCGGGACAGGGCAGAGGACGCAGTATTTT.

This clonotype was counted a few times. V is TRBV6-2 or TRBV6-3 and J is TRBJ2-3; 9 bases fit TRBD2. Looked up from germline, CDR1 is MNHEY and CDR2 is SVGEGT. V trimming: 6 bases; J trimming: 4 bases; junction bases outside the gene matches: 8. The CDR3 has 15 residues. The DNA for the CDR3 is TGTGCCAGCAGGAAAGGCGGGGGGGTTGCAGATACGCAGTATTTT. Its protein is CASRKGGGVADTQYF.

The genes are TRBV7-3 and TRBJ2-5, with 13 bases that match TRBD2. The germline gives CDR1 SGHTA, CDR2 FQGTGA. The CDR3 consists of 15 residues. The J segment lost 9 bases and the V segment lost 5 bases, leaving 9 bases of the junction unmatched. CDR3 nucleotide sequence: TGTGCCAGCAGCCGGACTAGCGGGGGTCTTGGGGCCCAGTACTTC. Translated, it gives CASSRTSGGLGAQYF.

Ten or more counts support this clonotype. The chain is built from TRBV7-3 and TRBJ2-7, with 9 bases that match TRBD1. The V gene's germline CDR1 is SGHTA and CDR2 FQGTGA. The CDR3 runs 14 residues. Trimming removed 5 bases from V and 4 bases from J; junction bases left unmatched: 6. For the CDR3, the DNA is TGTGCCAGCAGCGATTCCGGGACAGGGTACGAGCAGTACTTC. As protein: CASSDSGTGYEQYF.

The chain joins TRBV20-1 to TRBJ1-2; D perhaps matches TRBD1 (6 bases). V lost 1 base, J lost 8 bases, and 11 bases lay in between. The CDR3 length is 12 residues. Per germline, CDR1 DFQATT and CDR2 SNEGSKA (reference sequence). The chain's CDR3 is CSARGGGYGYTF. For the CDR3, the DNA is TGCAGTGCTAGAGGAGGGGGGTACGGCTACACCTTC.

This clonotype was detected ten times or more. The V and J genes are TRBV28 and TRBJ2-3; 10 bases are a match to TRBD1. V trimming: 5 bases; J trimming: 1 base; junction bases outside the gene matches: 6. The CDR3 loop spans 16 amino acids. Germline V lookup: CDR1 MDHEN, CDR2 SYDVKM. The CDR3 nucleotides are TGTGCCAGCAGTACGACCGGGACAGGGGGCACAGATACGCAGTATTTT. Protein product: CASSTTGTGGTDTQYF. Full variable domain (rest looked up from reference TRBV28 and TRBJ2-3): DVKVTQSSRYLVKRTGEKVFLECVQDMDHENMFWYRQDPGLGLRLIYFSYDVKMKEKGDIPEGYSVSREKKERFSLILESASTNQTSMYLCASSTTGTGGTDTQYFGPGTRLTVL.

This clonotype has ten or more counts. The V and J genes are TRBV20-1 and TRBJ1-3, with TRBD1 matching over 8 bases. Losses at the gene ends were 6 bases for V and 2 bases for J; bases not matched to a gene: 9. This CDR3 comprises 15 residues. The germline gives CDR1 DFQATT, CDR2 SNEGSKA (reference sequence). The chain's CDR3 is CSAEKDRATGNTIYF. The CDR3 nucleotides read TGCAGTGCCGAAAAGGACAGGGCGACTGGAAACACCATATATTTT.

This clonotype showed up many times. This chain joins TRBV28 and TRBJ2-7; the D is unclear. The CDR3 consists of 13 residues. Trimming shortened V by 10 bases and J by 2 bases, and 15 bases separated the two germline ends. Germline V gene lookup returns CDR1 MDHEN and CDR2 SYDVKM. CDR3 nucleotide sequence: TGTGCCACCTATAGAGCCGCCGCCTACGAGCAGTACTTC. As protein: CATYRAAAYEQYF.

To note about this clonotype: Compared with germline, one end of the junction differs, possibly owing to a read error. The CDR3 region has the DNA TGTGTCAGCAGTTACTCCTTACAGGCTGCCAATGGCTACACCTTC. It codes for CVSSYSLQAANGYTF. The chain employs TRBV6-5 and TRBJ1-2, with TRBD1 as a possible D gene (5 bases). Germline values: CDR1 MNHEY, CDR2 SVGAGI. The CDR3 loop spans 15 amino acids.